One and the same sample provided the 18 T cell receptor beta chains below, sequenced in a study of control samples from healthy donors and cancer patients. Here immunoSEQ multiplex PCR was the method, and the copy in TCRdb shows in-frame clones only, minus some. The sample consists of 95,000 to 100,000 clones, roughly four fifths of them appearing once. The source material was blood. These TCRs come from a man aged 55 to 69 in good health.

The chain has TRBV19 and TRBJ2-7, with D perhaps TRBD2 (5 bases). This CDR3 is 14 amino acids long. V was pared by 3 bases and J by 3 bases, with 12 bases between. Per germline, CDR1 LNHDA and CDR2 SQIVND (reference sequence). CDR3 DNA sequence: TGTGCCAGTAGTATCAACCGGGATTTCTACGAGCAGTACTTC. Its protein product is CASSINRDFYEQYF.

This clone appeared a few times. V and J are TRBV3-1 (or the pseudogene TRBV3-2) and TRBJ1-2; possibly TRBD1 for D (5 bases). V was cut by 0 bases and J by 5 bases, with 7 bases left in between. The CDR3 runs to 13 residues. CDR1 LGHDT and CDR2 YNNKEL come from the germline V gene (reference sequence). CDR3 in DNA: TGTGCCAGCAGCCAAGAAGACAGTTATGGCTACACCTTC. Protein sequence: CASSQEDSYGYTF.

This chain joins TRBV28 and TRBJ2-1, with 7 bases aligning to TRBD2. The CDR3 consists of 15 residues. The J segment lost 6 bases and the V segment lost 6 bases, leaving 11 bases of the junction unmatched. The germline CDR1 and CDR2 sequences are MDHEN and SYDVKM. The CDR3 loop reads CASSDPGGRGNEQFF. As DNA, the CDR3 is TGTGCCAGCAGCGACCCGGGCGGGAGAGGCAATGAGCAGTTCTTC.

The rearrangement joins TRBV5-1 to TRBJ1-1, with 7 bases aligning to TRBD1. CDR3 size: 15 residues. V lost 3 bases and J lost 4; bases outside the gene matches: 9. Germline CDR1 is SGHRS and CDR2 is YFSETQ. In nucleotides, the CDR3 is TGCGCCAGCAGCTCCAACACAGGGGTAGCCACTGAAGCTTTCTTT. This codes for CASSSNTGVATEAFF.

J is TRBJ2-2 and V is TRBV11-2; 12 positions match TRBD2. Germline V gene sequence: CDR1 SGHAT, CDR2 FQNNGV. J was trimmed by 3 bases and V by 4 bases; bases with no gene match: 9. The CDR3 is 18 amino acids. CDR3 DNA sequence: TGTGCCAGCAGCTCTCACTGGACTAGCGGGGCGTACACCGGGGAGCTGTTTTTT. The encoded protein is CASSSHWTSGAYTGELFF. The entire variable domain, with the rest obtained from reference TRBV11-2 and TRBJ2-2, is as follows: EAGVAQSPRYKIIEKRQSVAFWCNPISGHATLYWYQQILGQGPKLLIQFQNNGVVDDSQLPKDRFSAERLKGVDSTLKIQPAKLEDSAVYLCASSSHWTSGAYTGELFFGEGSRLTVL.

The chain is built from TRBV7-3 and TRBJ1-6; perhaps TRBD1 as D (6 bases). The CDR3 runs 16 residues. The V gene lost 1 base and the J gene lost 7 bases, with 14 bases spanning the gap. Germline assignment: CDR1 SGHTA and CDR2 FQGTGA. The DNA of the CDR3 is TGTGCCAGCAGCTTAATTGGTCGAGGGGGGAATTCACCCCTCCACTTT. This translates into CASSLIGRGGNSPLHF.

The chain joins TRBV6-1 to TRBJ1-5; the D is unclear. V was shortened by 3 bases and J by 15 bases, with 12 bases between the two germline ends. The CDR3 contains 11 residues. The germline V gene encodes CDR1 MNHNS and CDR2 SASEGT. CDR3 bases: TGTGCCAGCAGTGAGGCAGGTCACCGGCATTTT. Translation: CASSEAGHRHF.

This chain links TRBV4-1 with TRBJ2-4; TRBD2 matches at 14 bases. CDR3 length: 14 residues. Germline V gene sequence: CDR1 MGHRA, CDR2 YSYEKL. Trimming removed 6 bases from V and 9 bases from J; junction bases left unmatched: 4. The CDR3 loop reads CASRGLAGVSIQYF. CDR3 sequence (DNA): TGCGCCAGCAGGGGACTAGCGGGGGTCTCCATTCAGTACTTC.

The chain carries TRBV5-1 and TRBJ2-2; D is ambiguous. The CDR3 consists of 13 residues. The germline V and J ends were trimmed by 5 bases and 4 bases, with 9 bases remaining between them. Germline V gives CDR1 SGHRS, CDR2 YFSETQ. The CDR3 bases are TGCGCCAGCAGGGCCCCGGGCACCGGGGAGCTGTTTTTT. Translating gives CASRAPGTGELFF.

This clone has a single count. J is TRBJ1-4 and V is TRBV15; D is perhaps TRBD1 (5 bases). V lost 0 bases to trimming and J lost 8 bases, with 16 bases between them. This CDR3 spans 16 amino acids. Germline V gene lookup returns CDR1 LNHNV and CDR2 YYDKDF (reference sequence). The CDR3 is CATSRDIRQSEEKLFF. CDR3 sequence (DNA): TGTGCCACCAGCAGAGATATTAGACAGTCGGAGGAAAAACTGTTTTTT. Based on the CDR3 plus reference TRBV15 and TRBJ1-4, the full variable domain is DAMVIQNPRYQVTQFGKPVTLSCSQTLNHNVMYWYQQKSSQAPKLLFHYYDKDFNNEADTPDNFQSRRPNTSFCFLDIRSPGLGDTAMYLCATSRDIRQSEEKLFFGSGTQLSVL.

J is TRBJ1-4 and V is TRBV25-1; D remains ambiguous. Germline V CDR1 and CDR2: MGHDK, SYGVNS. V lost 2 bases and J lost 3, with 7 bases in between. CDR3 length equals 14 residues. The CDR3 spells CASSEAGANEKLFF. In DNA, the CDR3 is TGTGCCAGCAGTGAAGCAGGTGCTAATGAAAAACTGTTTTTT.

The chain links TRBV14 to TRBJ2-3; TRBD2 might be the D (5 bases). Trimming stripped 5 bases from V and 4 bases from J, with 16 bases between. CDR1 is SGHDN and CDR2 is FVKESK in the germline V gene. This CDR3 comprises 15 residues. CDR3 in DNA: TGTGCCAGCAGCTCACTAGTTTCAAGTGCAGATACGCAGTATTTT. This gives the protein CASSSLVSSADTQYF.

The chain links TRBV6-4 to TRBJ2-1, with 10 nucleotides matching TRBD2. The length of the CDR3 is 15 residues. Trimming at V came to 3 bases and at J to 9 bases, leaving 8 bases not matched to a gene. The germline V gene has CDR1 MRHNA and CDR2 SNTAGT. Here the CDR3 reads CASSEEAGGFSEQFF. The CDR3 bases are TGTGCCAGCAGTGAAGAAGCGGGGGGGTTCAGTGAGCAGTTCTTC.

The rearrangement links TRBV6-6 to TRBJ2-1; D is undetermined. The length of the CDR3 is 15 residues. From germline, CDR1 is MNHNY and CDR2 SVGAGI (reference sequence). Trimming shortened V by 7 bases and J by 0 bases, and 13 bases separated the two germline ends. DNA of the CDR3: TGTGCCAGCACCGCGCCAGGACGCTCCTACAATGAGCAGTTCTTC. Encoded protein: CASTAPGRSYNEQFF.

The genes are TRBV19 and TRBJ1-2; TRBD1 matches at 10 bases. The CDR3 runs 13 residues. V lost 6 bases and J lost 4; bases outside the gene matches: 2. CDR1 and CDR2 (germline): LNHDA, SQIVND (reference sequence). As DNA, the CDR3 is TGTGCCAGTAGCAGGGACAGGGGCTATGGCTACACCTTC. Amino acid sequence: CASSRDRGYGYTF.

The chain uses TRBV6-1 and TRBJ1-3; D may be TRBD1 (6 bases). The CDR3 length is 16 residues. Germline V gene lookup returns CDR1 MNHNS and CDR2 SASEGT. Trimming took 3 bases from V and 4 from J, leaving 16 bases between them. The CDR3 sequence: CASSEDRTSPGNTIYF. The CDR3 DNA reads TGTGCCAGCAGTGAGGACAGAACCTCACCCGGAAACACCATATATTTT.

The V gene is TRBV7-8, the J gene TRBJ1-1; no clear D. Trimming took off 5 bases at V and 7 bases at J, with 17 bases between the two ends. CDR1 and CDR2 (germline): SGHVS, FQNEAQ. The CDR3 runs to 14 residues. The CDR3 reads CASSGPWTAYEAFF. CDR3 DNA: TGTGCCAGCAGCGGGCCCTGGACCGCCTATGAAGCTTTCTTT. Supplemented by reference TRBV7-8 and TRBJ1-1, the full variable domain reads GAGVSQSPRYKVAKRGQDVALRCDPISGHVSLFWYQQALGQGPEFLTYFQNEAQLDKSGLPSDRFFAERPEGSVSTLKIQRTQQEDSAVYLCASSGPWTAYEAFFGQGTRLTVV.

The chain links TRBV11-2 to TRBJ1-2; unclear D gene. CDR3 length equals 14 residues. Germline values: CDR1 SGHAT, CDR2 FQNNGV. Trimming stripped 5 bases from V and 0 bases from J, with 10 bases between. CDR3 sequence: CASSRTDSNYGYTF. In nucleotides, the CDR3 is TGTGCCAGCAGCCGGACGGACTCTAACTATGGCTACACCTTC.